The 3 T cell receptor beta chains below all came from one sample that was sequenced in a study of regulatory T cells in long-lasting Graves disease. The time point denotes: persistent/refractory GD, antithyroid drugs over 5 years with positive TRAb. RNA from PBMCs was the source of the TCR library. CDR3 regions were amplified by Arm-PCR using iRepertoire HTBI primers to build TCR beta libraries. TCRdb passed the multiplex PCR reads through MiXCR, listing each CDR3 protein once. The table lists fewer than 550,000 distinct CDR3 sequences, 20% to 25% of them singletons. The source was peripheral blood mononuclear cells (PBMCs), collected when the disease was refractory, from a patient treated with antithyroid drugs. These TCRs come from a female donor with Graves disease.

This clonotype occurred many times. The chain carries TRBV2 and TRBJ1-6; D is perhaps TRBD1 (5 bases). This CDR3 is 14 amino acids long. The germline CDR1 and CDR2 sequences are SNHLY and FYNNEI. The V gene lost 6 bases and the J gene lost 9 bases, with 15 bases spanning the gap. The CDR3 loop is CASRGLDIFSPLHF. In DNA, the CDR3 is TGTGCCAGCAGAGGACTGGACATTTTTTCACCCCTCCACTTT.

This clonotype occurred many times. The DNA of the CDR3 is TGCAGTGCTCAACAGGGGACTAACTATGGCTACACCTTC. Its protein product is CSAQQGTNYGYTF. This chain joins TRBV20-1 and TRBJ1-2, with 7 bases aligning to TRBD1. This CDR3 is built from 13 residues. Trimming at V came to 5 bases and at J to 0 bases, leaving 3 bases not matched to a gene. Germline CDR1 reads DFQATT; CDR2 reads SNEGSKA (reference sequence).

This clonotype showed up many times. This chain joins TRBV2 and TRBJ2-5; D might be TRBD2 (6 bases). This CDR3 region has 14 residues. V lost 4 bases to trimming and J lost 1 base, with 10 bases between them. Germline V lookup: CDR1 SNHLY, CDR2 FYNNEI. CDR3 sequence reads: CASSVTSFQETQYF. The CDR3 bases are TGTGCCAGCAGTGTAACTAGCTTCCAAGAGACCCAGTACTTC.